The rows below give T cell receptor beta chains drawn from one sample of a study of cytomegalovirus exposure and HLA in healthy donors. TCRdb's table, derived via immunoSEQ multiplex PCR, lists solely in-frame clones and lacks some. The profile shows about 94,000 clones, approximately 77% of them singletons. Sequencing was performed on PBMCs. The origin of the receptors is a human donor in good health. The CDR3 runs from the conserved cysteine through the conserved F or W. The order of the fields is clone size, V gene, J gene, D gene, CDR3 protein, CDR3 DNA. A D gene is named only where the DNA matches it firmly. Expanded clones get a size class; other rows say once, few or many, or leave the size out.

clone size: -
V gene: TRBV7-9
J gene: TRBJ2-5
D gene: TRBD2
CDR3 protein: CASSLTSGKGETQYF
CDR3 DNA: TGTGCCAGCAGCCTAACTAGCGGGAAAGGGGAGACCCAGTACTTC

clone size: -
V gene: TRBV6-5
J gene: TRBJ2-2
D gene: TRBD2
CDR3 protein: CASSSRGTSGTGELFF
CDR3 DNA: TGTGCCAGCAGTTCCAGGGGGACTAGCGGGACCGGGGAGCTGTTTTTT

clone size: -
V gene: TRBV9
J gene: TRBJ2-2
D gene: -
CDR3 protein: CASSGTVNTGELFF
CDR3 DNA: TGTGCCAGCAGCGGGACAGTAAACACCGGGGAGCTGTTTTTT

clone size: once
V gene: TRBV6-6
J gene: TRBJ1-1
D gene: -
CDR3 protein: CASNAGRNTEAFF
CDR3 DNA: TGTGCCAGCAATGCCGGGAGAAACACTGAAGCTTTCTTT

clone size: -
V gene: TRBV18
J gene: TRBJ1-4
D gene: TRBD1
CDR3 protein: CASSRQGRGPTNEKLFF
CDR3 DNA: TGTGCCAGCTCCCGACAGGGGAGGGGGCCAACTAATGAAAAACTGTTTTTT

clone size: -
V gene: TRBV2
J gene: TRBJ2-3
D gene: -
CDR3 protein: CATGPIGRTDTQYF
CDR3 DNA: TGTGCCACTGGACCTATAGGGAGGACAGATACGCAGTATTTT

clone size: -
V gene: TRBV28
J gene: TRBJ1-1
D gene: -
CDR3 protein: CASLQGIKAFF
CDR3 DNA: TGTGCCAGCCTTCAGGGCATAAAAGCTTTCTTT

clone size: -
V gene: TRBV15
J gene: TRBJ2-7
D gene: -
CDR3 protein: CATSRDLAAYEQYF
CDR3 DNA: TGTGCCACCAGCAGAGATCTCGCAGCCTACGAGCAGTACTTC

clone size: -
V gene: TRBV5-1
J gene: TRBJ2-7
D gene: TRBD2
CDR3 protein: CASKRTSGSPYEQYF
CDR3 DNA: TGCGCCAGCAAACGTACTAGCGGGAGTCCCTACGAGCAGTACTTC

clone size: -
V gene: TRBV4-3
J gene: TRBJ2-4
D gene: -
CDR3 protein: CASSQDVSLAKNIQYF
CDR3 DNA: TGCGCCAGCAGCCAAGACGTCAGTCTAGCCAAAAACATTCAGTACTTC

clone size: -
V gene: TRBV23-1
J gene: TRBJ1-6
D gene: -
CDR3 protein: CASARGLQGYNSPLHF
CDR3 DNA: TGCGCCAGCGCACGCGGGTTACAGGGTTATAATTCACCCCTCCACTTT

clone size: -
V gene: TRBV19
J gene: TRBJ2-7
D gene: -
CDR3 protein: CASSMQGFYEQYF
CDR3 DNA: TGTGCCAGTAGTATGCAGGGCTTCTACGAGCAGTACTTC

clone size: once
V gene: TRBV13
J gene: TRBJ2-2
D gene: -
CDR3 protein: CASSLRGSVTGELFF
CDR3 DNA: TGTGCCAGCAGCTTAAGAGGGTCAGTTACCGGGGAGCTGTTTTTT

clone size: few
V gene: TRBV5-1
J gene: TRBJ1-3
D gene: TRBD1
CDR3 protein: CASSEGARDTIYF
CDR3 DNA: TGCGCCAGCTCCGAGGGGGCGAGGGACACCATATATTTT

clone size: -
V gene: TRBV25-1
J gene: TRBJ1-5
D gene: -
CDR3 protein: CASSRGMGNQPQHF
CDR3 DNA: TGTGCCAGCAGTCGGGGGATGGGCAATCAGCCCCAGCATTTT

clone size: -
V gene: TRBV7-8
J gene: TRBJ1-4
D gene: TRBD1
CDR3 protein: CASSLVRDSSLGDEKLFF
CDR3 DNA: TGTGCCAGCAGCTTAGTCCGGGACAGCTCCTTGGGGGATGAAAAACTGTTTTTT

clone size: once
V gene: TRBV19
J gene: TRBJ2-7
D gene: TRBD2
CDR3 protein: CASRGTSGSSYEQYF
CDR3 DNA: TGTGCCAGTAGGGGAACTAGCGGGAGTTCCTACGAGCAGTACTTC

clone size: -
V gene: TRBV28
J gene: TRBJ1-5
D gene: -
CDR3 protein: CASRVGGGLNQPQHF
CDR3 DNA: TGTGCCAGCAGAGTGGGAGGGGGTCTAAATCAGCCCCAGCATTTT

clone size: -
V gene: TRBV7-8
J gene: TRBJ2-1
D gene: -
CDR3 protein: CASSLRQEAYNEQFF
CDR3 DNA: TGTGCCAGCAGCTTAAGACAGGAGGCCTACAATGAGCAGTTCTTC

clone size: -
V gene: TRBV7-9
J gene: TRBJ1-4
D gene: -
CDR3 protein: CASSLRQAQNEKLFF
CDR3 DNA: TGTGCCAGCAGCTTACGACAGGCCCAAAATGAAAAACTGTTTTTT

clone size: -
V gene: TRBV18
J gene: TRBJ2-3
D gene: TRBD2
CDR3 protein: CASSPLAGVDDTQYF
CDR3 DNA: TGTGCCAGCTCACCCCTAGCGGGTGTCGACGATACGCAGTATTTT

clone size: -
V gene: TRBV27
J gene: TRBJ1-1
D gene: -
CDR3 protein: CASSSGLAEAFF
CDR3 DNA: TGTGCCAGCAGTTCAGGGCTCGCGGAAGCTTTCTTT

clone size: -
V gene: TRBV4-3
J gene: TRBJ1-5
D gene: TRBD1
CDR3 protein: CASSQDVGTDQPQHF
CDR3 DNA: TGCGCCAGCAGCCAAGATGTGGGGACAGATCAGCCCCAGCATTTT

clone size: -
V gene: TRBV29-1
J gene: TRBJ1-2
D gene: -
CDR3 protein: CSVLGARANYGYTF
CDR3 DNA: TGCAGCGTCCTAGGGGCCCGAGCTAACTATGGCTACACCTTC

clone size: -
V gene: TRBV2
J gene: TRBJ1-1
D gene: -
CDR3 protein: CASRLAAGMTEAFF
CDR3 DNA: TGTGCCAGCAGACTTGCCGCAGGGATGACTGAAGCTTTCTTT

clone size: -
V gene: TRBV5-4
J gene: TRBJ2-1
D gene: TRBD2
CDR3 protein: CAVRAGGSSYNEQFF
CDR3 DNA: TGTGCCGTAAGGGCGGGAGGGAGCTCCTACAATGAGCAGTTCTTC

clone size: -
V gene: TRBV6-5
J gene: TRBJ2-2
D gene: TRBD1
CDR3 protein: CASSAKGARPGELFF
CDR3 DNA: TGTGCCAGCAGTGCTAAGGGGGCCCGGCCCGGGGAGCTGTTTTTT